Sequencing of this T cell receptor beta chain was carried out in a study of blood T cell repertoires in COVID-19. Study as a whole: Samples taken during acute and convalescent COVID-19 were collected in the United States, Italy and Spain. The cDNA or gDNA used as material had been derived from T cells, B-cell-depleted T cells, or PBMCs.

CDR3 length: 17 residues. With V trimmed by 2 bases and J by 0 bases, 7 bases remained unmatched. The germline V gene has CDR1 SQVTM and CDR2 ANQGSEA. In the authors' methods: Quantification of nucleated cells was approximated via reference gene primer amplification. Assay used: immunoSEQ multiplex PCR; TCRdb lists only in-frame clones, some missing. That table is the source of V, J and clone size, and D and trimming were worked out from the DNA. The sample yields fewer than 95,000 clones, 80% to 90% seen once. This TCR was recovered from a man aged 50-60 years with acute or convalescent COVID-19. J is TRBJ1-3 and V is TRBV29-1; 10 bases agree with TRBD1. The sequencing input was peripheral blood. CDR3 protein: CSVELGTGVSSGNTIYF. The CDR3 DNA reads TGCAGCGTTGAATTAGGGACAGGGGTCAGCTCTGGAAACACCATATATTTT.